This record looks at one T cell receptor (beta chain) sequence and its context. The data originate from a study of blood T cell repertoires in COVID-19. The CDR3 is 15 amino acids. Losses at the gene ends were 6 bases for V and 3 bases for J; bases not matched to a gene: 7. Germline V CDR1 and CDR2: MNHEY, SMNVEV (reference sequence). The method was immunoSEQ multiplex PCR; TCRdb's version includes in-frame clones alone and lacks a portion of them. The sample yields roughly 380,000 clones, approximately 89% seen once. This receptor was identified in a woman between 35 and 50 years old with COVID-19, enrolled during active disease. The sequencing sample was made of peripheral blood. The chain links TRBV27 to TRBJ2-3; 9 bases align to TRBD1. The CDR3 sequence: CASRGLGQGTDTQYF. The CDR3 region has the DNA TGTGCCAGCAGGGGTCTAGGACAGGGGACAGATACGCAGTATTTT.